This T cell receptor beta chain was found in a study of blood T cell repertoires in COVID-19. Whole-study context: Samples representing acute and convalescent COVID-19 were sourced from the United States, Italy and Spain. The cDNA or gDNA used as material had been derived from T cells, B-cell-depleted T cells, or PBMCs.

The study recruited people aged roughly 18 to 100 years across roughly 23 US areas. Repertoires were generated with immunoSEQ multiplex PCR, while TCRdb's copy carries only in-frame clones and drops some. This table holds about 160,000 clones, roughly nine tenths found once. Trimming took off 1 base at V and 4 bases at J, with 11 bases between the two ends. Germline CDR1 is SGHAT and CDR2 is FQNNGV. The CDR3 length is 15 residues. What was sequenced was PBMCs or T cells enriched from blood (not recorded which). This chain links TRBV11-2 with TRBJ1-5, with D perhaps matching TRBD1 (5 bases). The receptor comes from a woman between 40 and 55 years old who had been exposed to COVID-19. The CDR3 here is CASSLVQGRNQPQHF. The CDR3 nucleotides are TGTGCCAGCAGCTTAGTGCAGGGAAGGAATCAGCCCCAGCATTTT.